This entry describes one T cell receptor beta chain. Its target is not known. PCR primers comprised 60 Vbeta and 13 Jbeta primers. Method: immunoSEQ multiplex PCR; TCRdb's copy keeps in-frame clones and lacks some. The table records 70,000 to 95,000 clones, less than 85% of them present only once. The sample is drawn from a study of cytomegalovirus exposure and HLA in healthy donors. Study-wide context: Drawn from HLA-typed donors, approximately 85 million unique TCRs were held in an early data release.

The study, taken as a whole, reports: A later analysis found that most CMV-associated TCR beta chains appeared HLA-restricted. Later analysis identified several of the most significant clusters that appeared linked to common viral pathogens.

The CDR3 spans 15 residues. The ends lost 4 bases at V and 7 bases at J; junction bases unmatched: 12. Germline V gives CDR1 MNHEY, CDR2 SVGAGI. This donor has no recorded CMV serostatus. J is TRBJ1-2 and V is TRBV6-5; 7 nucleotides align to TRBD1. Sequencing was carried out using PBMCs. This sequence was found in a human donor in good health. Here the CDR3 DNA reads TGTGCCAGCAGTTCGAGACAGGGCGCTCTGGGTGGCTACACCTTC. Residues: CASSSRQGALGGYTF.